This T cell receptor (beta chain) was sequenced in a study of T cells expressing NK-cell markers. Findings of the study overall: Similarly, these clonotypes led the CD3+CD56-NKG2C+ fraction as well in a handful of donors.

Germline CDR1 and CDR2: SGHNT and YENEEA. The CDR3 loop spans 20 amino acids. Of note for this clonotype: What it binds is not known.

TCR beta libraries carry UMIs added by 5'RACE template switching. No DNA is given; TCRdb re-called the 5' RACE reads and lists each CDR3 protein once. The ten top clones account for roughly 10%, within a sample of some 390,000 distinct CDR3 sequences. The chain recombines TRBV11-3 with TRBJ2-2; checking the TCRdb D call of TRBD2 is not possible without DNA. The sample taken for sequencing was blood T cells: a sorted CD56 or NKG2C T cell subset, CD4+ or CD8+ T cells, or bulk PBMC T cells (not recorded which). This receptor was obtained from a woman between 50 and 59 years old in good health. CDR3 in amino acids: CASSLGFRTSANSDTGELFF.